Presented here are 6 T cell receptor beta chains from one specimen sequenced in a study of T cell repertoires in ileal Crohn's disease. As for time point: neoterminal ileum biopsy at postoperative endoscopy, about 6 months after surgery. Only in-frame clones appear in the TCRdb table, and some are missing; sequencing was by immunoSEQ multiplex PCR. The table has more than 13,000 clones, 78% seen once; the top ten hold approximately 4%. The sample comprised ileal tissue. The receptors were sampled from an adult with Crohn's disease.

The CDR3 coding sequence is TGTGCCAGCCGCGGGCCTGGAAACACCATATATTTT. Translation gives CASRGPGNTIYF. This chain uses TRBV27 with TRBJ1-3; D unresolved. CDR1 and CDR2 from the germline V gene are MNHEY and SMNVEV (reference sequence). The CDR3 length is 12 residues. Trimming cost V 8 bases and J 2 bases, with 7 bases left between them.

The chain employs TRBV11-3 and TRBJ2-1; the D is unclear. Germline V gene sequence: CDR1 SGHNT, CDR2 YENEEA. The ends were cut back, 1 base at V and 7 bases at J, with 5 bases in the middle. There are 12 residues in the CDR3. The CDR3 sequence: CASSLGWNEQFF. CDR3 bases: TGTGCCAGCAGCTTAGGCTGGAATGAGCAGTTCTTC.

This chain uses TRBV27 with TRBJ1-6, with 7 bases identical to TRBD1. J gave up 8 bases and V 6 bases, and 4 bases lay outside the gene matches. Germline V gives CDR1 MNHEY, CDR2 SMNVEV (reference sequence). The CDR3 is 13 amino acids. The CDR3 sequence is CASRTGSDSPLHF. The DNA of the CDR3 is TGTGCCAGCAGGACAGGGTCGGATTCACCCCTCCACTTT.

About this clone: Germline is not matched at one junction end, which may reflect a read error. This chain joins TRBV5-4 and TRBJ2-3; 15 bases map to TRBD2. This CDR3 comprises 16 residues. Germline CDR1 SGHNT, CDR2 YYREEE (reference sequence). CDR3 residues: CASSLGLAGGPVTQYF. The CDR3 DNA sequence: TGCGCCAGCAGCCTAGGACTAGCGGGGGGGCCAGTTACGCAGTATTTT. Filled out from reference TRBV5-4 and TRBJ2-3, the complete variable domain reads ETGVTQSPTHLIKTRGQQVTLRCSSQSGHNTVSWYQQALGQGPQFIFQYYREEENGRGNFPPRFSGLQFPNYSSELNVNALELDDSALYLCASSLGLAGGPVTQYFGPGTRLTVL.

This chain links TRBV6-5 with TRBJ2-7; D remains ambiguous. CDR1 is MNHEY, CDR2 SVGAGI, per germline. CDR3 length: 13 residues. Trimming pared 3 bases from V and 4 bases from J, leaving 10 bases between. CDR3 sequence: CASSYGDKYEQYF. CDR3 DNA sequence: TGTGCCAGCAGTTATGGAGATAAGTACGAGCAGTACTTC.

The chain couples TRBV21-1 to TRBJ2-3. TRBV21-1 is annotated as a pseudogene. This CDR3 contains 8 residues. CDR3 protein: CDPNTQYF. As DNA, the CDR3 is TGTGACCCAAATACGCAGTATTTT.